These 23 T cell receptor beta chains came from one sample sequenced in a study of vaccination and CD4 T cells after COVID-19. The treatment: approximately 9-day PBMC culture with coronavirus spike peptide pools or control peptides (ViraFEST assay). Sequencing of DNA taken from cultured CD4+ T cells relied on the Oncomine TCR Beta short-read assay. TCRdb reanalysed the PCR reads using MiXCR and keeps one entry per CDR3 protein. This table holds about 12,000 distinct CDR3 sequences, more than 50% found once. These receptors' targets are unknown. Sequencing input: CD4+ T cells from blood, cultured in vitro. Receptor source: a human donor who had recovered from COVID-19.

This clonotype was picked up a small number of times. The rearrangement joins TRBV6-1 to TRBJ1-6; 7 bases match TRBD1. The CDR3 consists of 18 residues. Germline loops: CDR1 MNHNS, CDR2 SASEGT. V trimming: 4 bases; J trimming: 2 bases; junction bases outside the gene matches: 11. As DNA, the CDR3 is TGTGCCAGCAGTGCCCGATCGGACAGGCGGCCCTATAATTCACCCCTCCACTTT. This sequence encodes CASSARSDRRPYNSPLHF.

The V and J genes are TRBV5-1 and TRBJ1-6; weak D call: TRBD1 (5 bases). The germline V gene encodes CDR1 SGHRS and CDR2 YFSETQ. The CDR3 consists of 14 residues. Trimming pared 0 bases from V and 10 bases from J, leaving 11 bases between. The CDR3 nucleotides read TGCGCCAGCAGCTTGGCGGGGGTCGGGTCACCCCTCCACTTT. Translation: CASSLAGVGSPLHF.

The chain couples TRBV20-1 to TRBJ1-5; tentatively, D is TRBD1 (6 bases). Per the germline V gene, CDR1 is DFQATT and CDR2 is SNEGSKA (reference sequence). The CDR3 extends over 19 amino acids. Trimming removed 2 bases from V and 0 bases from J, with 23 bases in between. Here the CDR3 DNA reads TGCAGTGCTAGACTCAATAGGGCAGGGGATCTTTATAGCAATCAGCCCCAGCATTTT. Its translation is CSARLNRAGDLYSNQPQHF.

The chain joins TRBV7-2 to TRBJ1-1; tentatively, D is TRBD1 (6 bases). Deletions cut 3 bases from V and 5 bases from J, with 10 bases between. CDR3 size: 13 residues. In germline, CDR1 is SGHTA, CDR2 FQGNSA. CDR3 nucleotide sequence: TGTGCCAGCAGCTTGAACAGGGAAACTGAAGCTTTCTTT. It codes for CASSLNRETEAFF.

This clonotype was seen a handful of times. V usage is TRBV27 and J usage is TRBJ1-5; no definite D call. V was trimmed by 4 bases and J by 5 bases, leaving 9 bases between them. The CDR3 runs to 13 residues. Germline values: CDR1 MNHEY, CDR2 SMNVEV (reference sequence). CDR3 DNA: TGTGCCAGCAGTTCCACAAGAGATCAGCCCCAGCATTTT. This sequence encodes CASSSTRDQPQHF.

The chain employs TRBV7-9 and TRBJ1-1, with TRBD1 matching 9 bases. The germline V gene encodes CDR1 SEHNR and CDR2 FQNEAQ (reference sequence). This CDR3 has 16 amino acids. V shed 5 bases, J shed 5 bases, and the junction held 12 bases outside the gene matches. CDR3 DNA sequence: TGTGCCAGCAGCACGTCCCCCGGGACAGGGAAAACTGAAGCTTTCTTT. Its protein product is CASSTSPGTGKTEAFF.

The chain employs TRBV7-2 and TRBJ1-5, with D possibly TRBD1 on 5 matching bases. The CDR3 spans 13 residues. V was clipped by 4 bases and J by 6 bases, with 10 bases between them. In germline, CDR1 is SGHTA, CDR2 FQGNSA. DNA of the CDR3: TGTGCCAGCAGCTCCTGGGGGGGTCAGCCCCAGCATTTT. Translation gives CASSSWGGQPQHF.

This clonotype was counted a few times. The CDR3 protein is CASSFDRAYEQYF. The CDR3 DNA reads as TGTGCCAGCAGCTTTGACAGAGCCTACGAGCAGTACTTC. The chain uses TRBV7-8 and TRBJ2-7; possible D gene TRBD1, 5 bases. The CDR3 has 13 residues. Germline CDR1 reads SGHVS; CDR2 reads FQNEAQ. V shed 3 bases and J shed 2 bases, with 8 bases lying between them.

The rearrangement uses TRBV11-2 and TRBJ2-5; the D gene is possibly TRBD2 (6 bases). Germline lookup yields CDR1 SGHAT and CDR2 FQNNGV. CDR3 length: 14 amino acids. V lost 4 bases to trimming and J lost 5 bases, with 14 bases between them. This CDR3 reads CASSSTTRGETQYF. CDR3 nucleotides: TGTGCCAGCAGCTCAACGACCCGGGGGGAGACCCAGTACTTC.

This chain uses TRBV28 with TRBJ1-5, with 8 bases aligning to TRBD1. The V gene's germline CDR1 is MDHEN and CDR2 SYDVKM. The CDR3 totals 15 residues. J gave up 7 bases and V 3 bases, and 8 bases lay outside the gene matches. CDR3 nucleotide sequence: TGTGCCAGCAGTTTTTCCCGGGCAGGGGGCCAGCCCCAGCATTTT. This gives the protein CASSFSRAGGQPQHF.

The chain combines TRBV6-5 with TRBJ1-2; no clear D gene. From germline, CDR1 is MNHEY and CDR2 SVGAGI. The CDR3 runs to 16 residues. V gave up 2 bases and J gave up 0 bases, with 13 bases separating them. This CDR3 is CASSYGRNQANYGYTF. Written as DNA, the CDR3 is TGTGCCAGCAGTTACGGCAGGAACCAAGCTAACTATGGCTACACCTTC.

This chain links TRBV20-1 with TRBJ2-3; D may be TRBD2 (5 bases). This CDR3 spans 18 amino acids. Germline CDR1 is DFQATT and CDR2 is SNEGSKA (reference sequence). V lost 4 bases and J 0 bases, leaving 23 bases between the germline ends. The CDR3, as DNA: TGCAGTGCTAATAGGTTGGTTATCTCGGAGGACAGCACAGATACGCAGTATTTT. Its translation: CSANRLVISEDSTDTQYF.

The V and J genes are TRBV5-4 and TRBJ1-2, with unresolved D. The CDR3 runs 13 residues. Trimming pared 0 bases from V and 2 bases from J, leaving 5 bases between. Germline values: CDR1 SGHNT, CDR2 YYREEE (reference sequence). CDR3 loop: CASSLAGNYGYTF. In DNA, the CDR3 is TGTGCCAGCAGCTTGGCGGGGAACTATGGCTACACCTTC. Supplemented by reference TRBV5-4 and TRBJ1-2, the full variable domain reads ETGVTQSPTHLIKTRGQQVTLRCSSQSGHNTVSWYQQALGQGPQFIFQYYREEENGRGNFPPRFSGLQFPNYSSELNVNALELDDSALYLCASSLAGNYGYTFGSGTRLTVV.

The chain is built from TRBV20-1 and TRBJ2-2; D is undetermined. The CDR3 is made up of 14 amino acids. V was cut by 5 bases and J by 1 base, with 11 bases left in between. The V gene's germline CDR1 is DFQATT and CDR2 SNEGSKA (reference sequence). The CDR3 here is CSAGPGRNTGELFF. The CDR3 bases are TGCAGTGCTGGGCCTGGCAGGAACACCGGGGAGCTGTTTTTT.

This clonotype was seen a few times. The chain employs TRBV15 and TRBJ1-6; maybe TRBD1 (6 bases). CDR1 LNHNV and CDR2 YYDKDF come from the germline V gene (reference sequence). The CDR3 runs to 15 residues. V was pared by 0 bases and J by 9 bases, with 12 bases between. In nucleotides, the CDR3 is TGTGCCACCAGCAGAGATTCACAGGGAGGTTCACCCCTCCACTTT. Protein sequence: CATSRDSQGGSPLHF.

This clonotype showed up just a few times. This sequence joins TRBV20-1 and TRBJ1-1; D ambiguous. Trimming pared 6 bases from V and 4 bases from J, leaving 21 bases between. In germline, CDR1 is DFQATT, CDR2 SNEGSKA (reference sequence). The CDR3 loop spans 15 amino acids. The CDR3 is CSAPNPDWRSTEAFF. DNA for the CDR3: TGCAGTGCCCCCAATCCGGACTGGAGGTCCACTGAAGCTTTCTTT.

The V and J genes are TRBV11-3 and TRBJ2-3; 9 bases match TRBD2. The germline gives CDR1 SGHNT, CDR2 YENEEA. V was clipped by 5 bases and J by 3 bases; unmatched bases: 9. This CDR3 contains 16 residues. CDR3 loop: CASSRSWREGTDTQYF. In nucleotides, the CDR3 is TGTGCCAGCAGCCGAAGTTGGCGGGAGGGTACAGATACGCAGTATTTT.

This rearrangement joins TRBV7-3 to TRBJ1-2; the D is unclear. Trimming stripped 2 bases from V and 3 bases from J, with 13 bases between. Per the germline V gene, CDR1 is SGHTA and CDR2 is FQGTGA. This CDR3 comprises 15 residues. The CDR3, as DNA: TGTGCCAGCAGCTTATCAACAGTTTCCGACTATGGCTACACCTTC. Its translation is CASSLSTVSDYGYTF.

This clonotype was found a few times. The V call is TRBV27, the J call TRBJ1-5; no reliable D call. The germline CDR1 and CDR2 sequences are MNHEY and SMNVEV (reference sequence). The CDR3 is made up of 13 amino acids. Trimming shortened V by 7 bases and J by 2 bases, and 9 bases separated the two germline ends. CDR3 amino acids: CASTPSGNQPQHF. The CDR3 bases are TGTGCCAGCACCCCCTCGGGCAATCAGCCCCAGCATTTT.

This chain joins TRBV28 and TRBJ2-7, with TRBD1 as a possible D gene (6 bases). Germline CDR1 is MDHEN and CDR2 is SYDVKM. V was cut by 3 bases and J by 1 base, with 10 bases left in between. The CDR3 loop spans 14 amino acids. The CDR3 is CASSLGTSSYEQYF. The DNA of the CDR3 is TGTGCCAGCAGTTTGGGGACATCTTCCTACGAGCAGTACTTC.

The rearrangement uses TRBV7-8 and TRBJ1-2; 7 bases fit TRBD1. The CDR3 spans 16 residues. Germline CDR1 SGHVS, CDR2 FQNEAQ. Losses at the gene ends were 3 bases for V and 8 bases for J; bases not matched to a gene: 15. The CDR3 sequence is CASSFRNRDRVRGYTF. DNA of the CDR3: TGTGCCAGCAGCTTCCGAAATCGAGACAGGGTGAGGGGCTACACCTTC.

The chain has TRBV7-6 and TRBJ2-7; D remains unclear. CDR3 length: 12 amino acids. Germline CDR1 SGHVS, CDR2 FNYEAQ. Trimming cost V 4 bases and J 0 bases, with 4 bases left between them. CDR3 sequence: CASSSLSYEQYF. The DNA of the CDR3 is TGTGCCAGCAGCTCCCTCTCCTACGAGCAGTACTTC.

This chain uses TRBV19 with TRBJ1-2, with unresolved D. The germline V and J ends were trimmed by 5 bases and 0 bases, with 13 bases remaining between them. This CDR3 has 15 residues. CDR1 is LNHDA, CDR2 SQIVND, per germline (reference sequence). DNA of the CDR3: TGTGCCAGTAGTTGGCCCCAAAGGACTAACTATGGCTACACCTTC. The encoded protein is CASSWPQRTNYGYTF.